Each of the 10 T cell receptor beta chains below was sequenced from the same sample in a study of CD4+ T cells in melanoma (dated by TCRdb to 2022 to 2024). The method behind the library was the immunoSEQ multiplex PCR assay. TCRdb took over this immuneACCESS table, retaining in-frame rearrangements with V and J assigned. Such tables are incomplete; in checked studies, under half of the missing clones stem from an unresolved V gene, and the remainder is unexplained. The sample data list some 150,000 clones, and around 90% of these were observed just once. About 1.6% of the sample is held by the ten biggest clonotypes. These receptors were obtained from a human donor with melanoma.

This rearrangement joins TRBV5-4 to TRBJ2-3; TRBD2 is a possible D gene (5 bases). Per the germline V gene, CDR1 is SGHNT and CDR2 is YYREEE (reference sequence). The CDR3 has 16 amino acids. Trimming took off 4 bases at V and 4 bases at J, with 19 bases between the two ends. The CDR3 DNA reads TGTGCCAGCAGCCCTCAGCGGCCCCGAGTCGCAGATACGCAGTATTTT. Amino acids: CASSPQRPRVADTQYF.

The rearrangement uses TRBV27 and TRBJ2-7; D may correspond to TRBD1 or TRBD2 (6 bases each). The CDR3 runs to 14 residues. Germline-derived CDR1 and CDR2 are MNHEY and SMNVEV (reference sequence). V lost 0 bases and J 5 bases, leaving 11 bases between the germline ends. In nucleotides, the CDR3 is TGTGCCAGCAGTTTATCGGCTAGGGGGGACGAGCAGTACTTC. Residues: CASSLSARGDEQYF.

There are a few counts of this clone. The rearrangement links TRBV11-2 to TRBJ2-7, with D perhaps matching TRBD1 or TRBD2 (5 bases each). Germline V gene sequence: CDR1 SGHAT, CDR2 FQNNGV. V was trimmed by 4 bases and J by 7 bases, leaving 23 bases between them. This CDR3 is 16 amino acids long. The CDR3 reads CASSYQPIGTADEQYF. The CDR3 region has the DNA TGTGCCAGCAGCTATCAACCGATCGGGACCGCCGATGAGCAGTACTTC.

This chain connects TRBV4-2 to TRBJ2-5, with TRBD2 matching over 8 bases. CDR1 is LGHNA, CDR2 YNFKEQ, per germline. The CDR3 spans 14 residues. Trimming took 4 bases from V and 5 from J; bases not matched to a gene: 6. The chain's CDR3 is CASSPGGGWETQYF. DNA of the CDR3: TGTGCCAGCAGCCCCGGGGGGGGTTGGGAGACCCAGTACTTC.

CDR3 region: CATRGDSGRETQYF. The CDR3 region has the DNA TGTGCAACACGGGGGGACAGCGGGAGAGAGACCCAGTACTTC. The rearrangement uses TRBV6-1 and TRBJ2-5; D is perhaps TRBD2 (8 bases). This CDR3 comprises 14 residues. The V gene's germline CDR1 is MNHNS and CDR2 SASEGT.

The J gene is TRBJ1-2, the V gene TRBV18; D is unclear. The V gene's germline CDR1 is KGHSH and CDR2 LQKENI. This CDR3 is built from 14 residues. V shed 3 bases and J shed 3 bases, with 11 bases lying between them. The CDR3 bases are TGTGCCAGCTCACCTGGGCTGAGGGACTATGGCTACACCTTC. Protein: CASSPGLRDYGYTF.

The genes are TRBV9 and TRBJ1-2; D perhaps matches TRBD1 (5 bases). V shed 4 bases and J shed 2 bases, with 15 bases lying between them. This CDR3 is 15 amino acids long. Germline CDR1 and CDR2: SGDLS and YYNGEE. In DNA, the CDR3 is TGTGCCAGCAGCCCTCGACAGTATTCCAACTATGGCTACACCTTC. It specifies CASSPRQYSNYGYTF.

The gene calls are TRBV5-1 and TRBJ1-5; D is ambiguous. Trimming took 0 bases from V and 4 from J, leaving 11 bases between them. Germline CDR1 SGHRS, CDR2 YFSETQ. This CDR3 spans 15 amino acids. The CDR3 DNA follows: TGCGCCAGCAGCTTGGAACCCACAGCAAATCAGCCCCAGCATTTT. Protein product: CASSLEPTANQPQHF. The complete variable domain, with remaining parts taken from reference TRBV5-1 and TRBJ1-5, reads KAGVTQTPRYLIKTRGQQVTLSCSPISGHRSVSWYQQTPGQGLQFLFEYFSETQRNKGNFPGRFSGRQFSNSRSEMNVSTLELGDSALYLCASSLEPTANQPQHFGDGTRLSIL.

The gene calls are TRBV15 and TRBJ1-1, with D unresolved. Trimming took off 5 bases at V and 1 base at J, with 11 bases between the two ends. The CDR3 has 14 amino acids. Germline lookup yields CDR1 LNHNV and CDR2 YYDKDF (reference sequence). In DNA, the CDR3 is TGTGCCACCAGCCCCGGAGGGTGGAACACTGAAGCTTTCTTT. As protein: CATSPGGWNTEAFF. Looking up the rest from reference TRBV15 and TRBJ1-1 gives the full variable domain: DAMVIQNPRYQVTQFGKPVTLSCSQTLNHNVMYWYQQKSSQAPKLLFHYYDKDFNNEADTPDNFQSRRPNTSFCFLDIRSPGLGDTAMYLCATSPGGWNTEAFFGQGTRLTVV.

J is TRBJ1-1 and V is TRBV9; D remains unclear. Germline-derived CDR1 and CDR2 are SGDLS and YYNGEE. The germline V and J ends were trimmed by 0 bases and 0 bases, with 3 bases remaining between them. The length of the CDR3 is 13 residues. The CDR3 nucleotides are TGTGCCAGCAGCGTAGAAATGAACACTGAAGCTTTCTTT. Translating it yields CASSVEMNTEAFF.